These T cell receptor beta chains were read from a single sample in a study of blood T cell repertoires in COVID-19. Using immunoSEQ multiplex PCR, the repertoire was profiled, and TCRdb retains in-frame clones only, with some absent. The sample yields tens of thousands of clones, roughly 85% seen once. The sequencing input was peripheral blood. These receptors originate from a human donor in a cohort sampled during active COVID-19. CDR3s include the opening cysteine and the closing phenylalanine or tryptophan. D genes are given only for firm matches. Only part of the rows carry a size: once, few, many, or a class if the clone is expanded.

d_call: TRBD2; clone_size: few; j_call: TRBJ2-7; v_call: TRBV5-1; cdr3_aa: CASSLGGGEQYF
d_call: TRBD1; clone_size: .; j_call: TRBJ2-5; v_call: TRBV7-3; cdr3_aa: CASSYTGGQETQYF
d_call: TRBD1; clone_size: .; j_call: TRBJ2-3; v_call: TRBV5-1; cdr3_aa: CASSLLWTGGMDTQYF
d_call: .; clone_size: .; j_call: TRBJ2-7; v_call: TRBV6-5; cdr3_aa: CASSYRQGLGNEQYF
d_call: .; clone_size: .; j_call: TRBJ1-4; v_call: TRBV7-2; cdr3_aa: CASSLNGVGEKLFF
d_call: TRBD1; clone_size: once; j_call: TRBJ2-1; v_call: TRBV24-1; cdr3_aa: CATSDSGQANYNEQFF
d_call: .; clone_size: .; j_call: TRBJ1-1; v_call: TRBV12-3/TRBV12-4; cdr3_aa: CASSLAQYTEAFF
d_call: TRBD2; clone_size: .; j_call: TRBJ2-2; v_call: TRBV3-1/TRBV3-2; cdr3_aa: CASSRPLAGGDTGELFF
d_call: TRBD1; clone_size: .; j_call: TRBJ1-2; v_call: TRBV14; cdr3_aa: CASSQRDSMFYGYTF
d_call: .; clone_size: .; j_call: TRBJ2-1; v_call: TRBV27; cdr3_aa: CASSLAGHNNEQFF
d_call: TRBD2; clone_size: .; j_call: TRBJ2-2; v_call: TRBV2; cdr3_aa: CASSNDKRTSGSANTGELFF
d_call: TRBD1; clone_size: .; j_call: TRBJ1-6; v_call: TRBV5-4; cdr3_aa: CASSLGGTGLNSPLHF
d_call: TRBD2; clone_size: .; j_call: TRBJ2-1; v_call: TRBV19; cdr3_aa: CASSREREGSYNEQFF
d_call: .; clone_size: once; j_call: TRBJ2-1; v_call: TRBV7-2; cdr3_aa: CASSPVGRAPEQFF
d_call: .; clone_size: .; j_call: TRBJ1-4; v_call: TRBV18; cdr3_aa: CASSGTRNNEKLFF
d_call: TRBD1; clone_size: .; j_call: TRBJ1-3; v_call: TRBV28; cdr3_aa: CASMDREVYRSGNTIYF
d_call: .; clone_size: few; j_call: TRBJ2-3; v_call: TRBV7-9; cdr3_aa: CASSDSGSTDTQYF
d_call: .; clone_size: .; j_call: TRBJ1-5; v_call: TRBV6-6; cdr3_aa: CASSYSRSNQPQHF
d_call: .; clone_size: .; j_call: TRBJ2-3; v_call: TRBV27; cdr3_aa: CASSLSNAGDTQYF
d_call: TRBD2; clone_size: .; j_call: TRBJ2-3; v_call: TRBV6-5; cdr3_aa: CASTPGGSPDTQYF
d_call: TRBD2; clone_size: .; j_call: TRBJ2-1; v_call: TRBV2; cdr3_aa: CASWTSGNEQFF
d_call: .; clone_size: few; j_call: TRBJ2-6; v_call: TRBV6-2/TRBV6-3; cdr3_aa: CASSPGTRGSGANVLTF
d_call: TRBD2; clone_size: .; j_call: TRBJ2-7; v_call: TRBV7-9; cdr3_aa: CASSLALAGVYEQYF
d_call: .; clone_size: .; j_call: TRBJ1-3; v_call: TRBV2; cdr3_aa: CASRQVGGNTIYF
d_call: .; clone_size: .; j_call: TRBJ1-5; v_call: TRBV2; cdr3_aa: CASSGVMAGQPQHF
d_call: TRBD1; clone_size: .; j_call: TRBJ2-2; v_call: TRBV27; cdr3_aa: CASRITGAGELFF
d_call: TRBD1; clone_size: few; j_call: TRBJ1-1; v_call: TRBV9; cdr3_aa: CASSVQGDGDTEAFF
d_call: TRBD2; clone_size: .; j_call: TRBJ2-5; v_call: TRBV7-2; cdr3_aa: CASSFPLQGLAGGQTQYF
d_call: TRBD2; clone_size: once; j_call: TRBJ2-5; v_call: TRBV18; cdr3_aa: CASSPSAGVETQYF
d_call: .; clone_size: once; j_call: TRBJ1-2; v_call: TRBV7-2; cdr3_aa: CASSLGDSNYGYTF
d_call: .; clone_size: .; j_call: TRBJ1-2; v_call: TRBV6-5; cdr3_aa: CASSLVNGEGGYTF
d_call: TRBD2; clone_size: .; j_call: TRBJ2-5; v_call: TRBV7-2; cdr3_aa: CASSLLAGGGLETQYF
d_call: TRBD1; clone_size: .; j_call: TRBJ1-1; v_call: TRBV19; cdr3_aa: CASSMDRGTEAFF
d_call: TRBD2; clone_size: .; j_call: TRBJ2-3; v_call: TRBV19; cdr3_aa: CASSTGTSGVDTQYF
d_call: TRBD2; clone_size: .; j_call: TRBJ2-5; v_call: TRBV30; cdr3_aa: CAWSGAGGVETQYF
d_call: TRBD2; clone_size: .; j_call: TRBJ2-1; v_call: TRBV18; cdr3_aa: CASSPAAGDYNEQFF
d_call: .; clone_size: .; j_call: TRBJ2-7; v_call: TRBV7-3; cdr3_aa: CASSSKQGISSYEQYF
d_call: .; clone_size: .; j_call: TRBJ1-5; v_call: TRBV5-1; cdr3_aa: CASSPGGGDQPQHF
d_call: TRBD2; clone_size: .; j_call: TRBJ2-1; v_call: TRBV28; cdr3_aa: CASSPPGLYNEQFF
d_call: .; clone_size: .; j_call: TRBJ1-1; v_call: TRBV3-1/TRBV3-2; cdr3_aa: CASSQATEIPMNTEAFF
d_call: TRBD2; clone_size: .; j_call: TRBJ2-2; v_call: TRBV25-1; cdr3_aa: CASSESLAGGFNGELFF
d_call: .; clone_size: .; j_call: TRBJ1-1; v_call: TRBV20-1; cdr3_aa: CSASAGNTEAFF
d_call: .; clone_size: .; j_call: TRBJ2-1; v_call: TRBV3-1/TRBV3-2; cdr3_aa: CASSQDGTQPYNEQFF
d_call: TRBD1; clone_size: .; j_call: TRBJ2-7; v_call: TRBV6-5; cdr3_aa: CASSSGTGDYEQYF
d_call: TRBD2; clone_size: once; j_call: TRBJ2-3; v_call: TRBV5-1; cdr3_aa: CASSPSLAGFSTDTQYF